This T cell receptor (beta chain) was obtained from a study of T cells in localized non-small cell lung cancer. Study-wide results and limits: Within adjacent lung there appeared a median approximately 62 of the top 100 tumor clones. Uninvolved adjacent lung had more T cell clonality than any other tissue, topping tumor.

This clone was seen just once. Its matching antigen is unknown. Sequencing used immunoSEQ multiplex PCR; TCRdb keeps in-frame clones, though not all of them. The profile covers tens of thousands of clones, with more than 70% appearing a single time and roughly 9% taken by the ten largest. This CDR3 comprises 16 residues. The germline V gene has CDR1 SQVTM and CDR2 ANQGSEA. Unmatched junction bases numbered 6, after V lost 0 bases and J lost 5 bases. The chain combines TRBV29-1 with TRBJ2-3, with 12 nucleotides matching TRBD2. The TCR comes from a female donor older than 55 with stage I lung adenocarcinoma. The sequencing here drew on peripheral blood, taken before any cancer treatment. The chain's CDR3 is CSVEEWTSGAVDTQYF. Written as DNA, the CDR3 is TGCAGCGTTGAAGAGTGGACTAGCGGGGCGGTAGATACGCAGTATTTT.